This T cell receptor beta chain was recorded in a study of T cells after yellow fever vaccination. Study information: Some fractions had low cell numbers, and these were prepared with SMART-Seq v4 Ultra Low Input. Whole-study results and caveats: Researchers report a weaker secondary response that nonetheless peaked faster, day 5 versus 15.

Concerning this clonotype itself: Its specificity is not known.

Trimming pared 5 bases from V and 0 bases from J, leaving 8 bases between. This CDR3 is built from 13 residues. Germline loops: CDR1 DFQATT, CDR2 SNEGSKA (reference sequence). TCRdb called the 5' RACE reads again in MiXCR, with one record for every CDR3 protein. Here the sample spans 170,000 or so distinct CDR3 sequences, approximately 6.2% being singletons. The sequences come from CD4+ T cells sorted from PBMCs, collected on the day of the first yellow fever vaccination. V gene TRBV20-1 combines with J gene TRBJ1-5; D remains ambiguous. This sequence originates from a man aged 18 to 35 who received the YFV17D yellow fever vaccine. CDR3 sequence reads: CSAQAFSNQPQHF. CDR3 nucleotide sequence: TGCAGTGCTCAAGCCTTTAGCAATCAGCCCCAGCATTTT.